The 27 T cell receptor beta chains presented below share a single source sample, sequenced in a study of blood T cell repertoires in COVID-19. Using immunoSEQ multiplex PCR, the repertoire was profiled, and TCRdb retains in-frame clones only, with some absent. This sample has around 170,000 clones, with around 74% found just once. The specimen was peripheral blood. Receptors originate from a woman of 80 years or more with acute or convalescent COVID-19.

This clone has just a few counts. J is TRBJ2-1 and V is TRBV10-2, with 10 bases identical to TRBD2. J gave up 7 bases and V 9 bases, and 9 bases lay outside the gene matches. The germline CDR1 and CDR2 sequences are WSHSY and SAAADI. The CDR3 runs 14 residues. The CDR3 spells CASQSGRAGNEQFF. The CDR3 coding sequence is TGCGCCAGTCAAAGCGGGAGGGCCGGGAATGAGCAGTTCTTC.

CDR3 sequence: CASSWTSGPNEQFF. As DNA, the CDR3 is TGTGCCAGCAGCTGGACTAGCGGACCCAATGAGCAGTTCTTC. The J gene is TRBJ2-1, the V gene TRBV28; 10 bases are shared with TRBD2. The V gene's germline CDR1 is MDHEN and CDR2 SYDVKM. The trim removed 6 bases at V and 6 bases at J, leaving 5 bases unmatched. The CDR3 length is 14 residues.

CDR3 protein: CASSLESGIAYEQYF. Here the CDR3 DNA reads TGTGCCAGCAGCTTAGAATCGGGTATCGCCTACGAGCAGTACTTC. V gene TRBV7-2 combines with J gene TRBJ2-7, with no clear D. This CDR3 contains 15 residues. CDR1 and CDR2 from the germline V gene are SGHTA and FQGNSA. Trimming took 1 base from V and 2 from J, leaving 12 bases between them.

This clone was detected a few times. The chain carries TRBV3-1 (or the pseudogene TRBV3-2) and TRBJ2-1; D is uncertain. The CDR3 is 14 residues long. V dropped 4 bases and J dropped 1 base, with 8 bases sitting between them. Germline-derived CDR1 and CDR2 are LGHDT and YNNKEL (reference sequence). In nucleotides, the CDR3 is TGTGCCAGCAGCCGCGCAAGTTCCTACAATGAGCAGTTCTTC. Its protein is CASSRASSYNEQFF.

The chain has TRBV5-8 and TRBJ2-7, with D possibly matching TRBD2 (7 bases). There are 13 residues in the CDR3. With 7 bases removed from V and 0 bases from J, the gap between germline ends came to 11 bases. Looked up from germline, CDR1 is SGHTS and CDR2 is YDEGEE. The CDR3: CASRRGGSYEQYF. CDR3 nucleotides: TGTGCCAGCCGAAGGGGGGGCTCCTACGAGCAGTACTTC.

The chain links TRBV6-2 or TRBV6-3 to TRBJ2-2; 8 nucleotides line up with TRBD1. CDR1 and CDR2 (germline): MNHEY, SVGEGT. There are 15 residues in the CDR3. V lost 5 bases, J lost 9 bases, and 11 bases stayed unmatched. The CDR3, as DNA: TGTGCCAGCAGTGACTTCGGGACAGGCGTCCGGGAGCTGTTTTTT. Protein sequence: CASSDFGTGVRELFF.

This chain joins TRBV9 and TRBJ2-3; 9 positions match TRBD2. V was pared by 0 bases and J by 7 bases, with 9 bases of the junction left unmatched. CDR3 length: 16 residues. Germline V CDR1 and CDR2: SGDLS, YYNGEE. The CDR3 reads CASSVGGSGSLNTQYF. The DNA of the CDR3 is TGTGCCAGCAGCGTAGGGGGTAGCGGGAGTCTGAATACGCAGTATTTT.

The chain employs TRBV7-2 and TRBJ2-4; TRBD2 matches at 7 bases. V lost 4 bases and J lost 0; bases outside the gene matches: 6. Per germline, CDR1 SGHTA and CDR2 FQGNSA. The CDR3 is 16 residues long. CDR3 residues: CASSSQAGTAKNIQYF. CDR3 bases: TGTGCCAGCAGCTCCCAAGCGGGGACAGCCAAAAACATTCAGTACTTC.

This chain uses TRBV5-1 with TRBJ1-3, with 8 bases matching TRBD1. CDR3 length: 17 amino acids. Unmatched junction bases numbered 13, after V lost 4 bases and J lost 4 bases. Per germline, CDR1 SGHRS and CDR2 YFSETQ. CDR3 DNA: TGCGCCAGCAGCCCGGACACCGGGACAGGCAGGGGAAACACCATATATTTT. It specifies CASSPDTGTGRGNTIYF.

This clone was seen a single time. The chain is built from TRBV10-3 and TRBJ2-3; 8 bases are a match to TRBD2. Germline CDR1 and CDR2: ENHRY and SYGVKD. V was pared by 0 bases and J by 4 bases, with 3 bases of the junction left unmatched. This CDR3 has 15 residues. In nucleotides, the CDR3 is TGTGCCATCAGTGAGTCTAGCGGGAACCCAGATACGCAGTATTTT. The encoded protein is CAISESSGNPDTQYF.

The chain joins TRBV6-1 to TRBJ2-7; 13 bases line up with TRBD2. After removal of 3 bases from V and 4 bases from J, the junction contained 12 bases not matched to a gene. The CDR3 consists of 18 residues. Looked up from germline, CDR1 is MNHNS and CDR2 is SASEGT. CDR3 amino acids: CASSEGTSGRAYLYEQYF. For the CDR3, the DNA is TGTGCCAGCAGTGAGGGTACTAGCGGGAGGGCTTATCTTTACGAGCAGTACTTC.

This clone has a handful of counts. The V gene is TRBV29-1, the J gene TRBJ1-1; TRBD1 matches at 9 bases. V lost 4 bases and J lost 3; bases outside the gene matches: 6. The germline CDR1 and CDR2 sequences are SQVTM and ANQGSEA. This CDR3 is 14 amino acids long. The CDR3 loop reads CSVAQQGADTEAFF. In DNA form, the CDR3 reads TGCAGCGTTGCACAACAGGGGGCGGACACTGAAGCTTTCTTT.

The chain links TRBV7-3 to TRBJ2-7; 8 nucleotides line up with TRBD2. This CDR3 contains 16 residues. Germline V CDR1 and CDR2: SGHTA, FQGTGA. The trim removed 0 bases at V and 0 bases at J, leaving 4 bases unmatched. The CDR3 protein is CASSLTAGGPSYEQYF. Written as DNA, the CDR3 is TGTGCCAGCAGCTTAACGGCGGGGGGTCCCTCCTACGAGCAGTACTTC. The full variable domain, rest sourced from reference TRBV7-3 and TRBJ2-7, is GAGVSQTPSNKVTEKGKYVELRCDPISGHTALYWYRQSLGQGPEFLIYFQGTGAADDSGLPNDRFFAVRPEGSVSTLKIQRTERGDSAVYLCASSLTAGGPSYEQYFGPGTRLTVT.

The CDR3 loop reads CASSESRTGYGYTF. CDR3 nucleotides: TGCGCCAGCAGTGAGTCTAGGACAGGGTATGGCTACACCTTC. The chain combines TRBV10-2 with TRBJ1-2, with 8 nucleotides matching TRBD1. Germline CDR1 is WSHSY and CDR2 is SAAADI. After removal of 0 bases from V and 5 bases from J, the junction contained 2 bases not matched to a gene. There are 14 residues in the CDR3.

The CDR3 bases are TGTGCCAGCAGCGTTCTCAGCACAGATACGCAGTATTTT. This gives the protein CASSVLSTDTQYF. This chain links TRBV9 with TRBJ2-3; unclear D gene. Trimming removed 2 bases from V and 0 bases from J, with 4 bases in between. Germline V gene lookup returns CDR1 SGDLS and CDR2 YYNGEE. The CDR3 has 13 amino acids.

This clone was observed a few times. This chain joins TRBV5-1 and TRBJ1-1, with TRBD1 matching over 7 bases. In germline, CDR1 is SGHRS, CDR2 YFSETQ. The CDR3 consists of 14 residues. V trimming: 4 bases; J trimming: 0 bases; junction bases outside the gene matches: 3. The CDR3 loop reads CASSDRDLNTEAFF. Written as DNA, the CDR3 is TGCGCCAGCAGCGACAGGGATTTGAACACTGAAGCTTTCTTT.

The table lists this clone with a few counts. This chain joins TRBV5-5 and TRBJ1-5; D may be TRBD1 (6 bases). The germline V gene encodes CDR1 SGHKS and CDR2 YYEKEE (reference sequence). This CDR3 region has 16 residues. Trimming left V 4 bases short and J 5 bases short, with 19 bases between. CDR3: CASSVLSGVSDQPQHF. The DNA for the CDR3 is TGTGCCAGCAGCGTCCTATCAGGGGTATCCGATCAGCCCCAGCATTTT.

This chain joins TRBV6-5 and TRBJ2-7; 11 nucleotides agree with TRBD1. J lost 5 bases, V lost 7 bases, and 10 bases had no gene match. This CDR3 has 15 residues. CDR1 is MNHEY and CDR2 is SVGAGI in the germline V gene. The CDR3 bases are TGTGCCAGCAAGACAACCGGGACAGGGGGAGACGAGCAGTACTTC. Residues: CASKTTGTGGDEQYF.

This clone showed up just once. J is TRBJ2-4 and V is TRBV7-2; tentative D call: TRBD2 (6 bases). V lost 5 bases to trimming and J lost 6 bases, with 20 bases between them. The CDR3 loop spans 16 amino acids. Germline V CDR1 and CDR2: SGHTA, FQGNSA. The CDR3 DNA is TGTGCCAGCAGCCTCGGACCGAGCTTCGGGGGAAACATTCAGTACTTC. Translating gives CASSLGPSFGGNIQYF.

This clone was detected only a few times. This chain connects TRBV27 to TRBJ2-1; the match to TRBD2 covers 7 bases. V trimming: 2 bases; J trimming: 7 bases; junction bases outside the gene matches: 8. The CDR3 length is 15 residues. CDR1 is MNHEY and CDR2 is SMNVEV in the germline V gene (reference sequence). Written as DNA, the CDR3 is TGTGCCAGCAGTTTAGGTTGGGAGGGAAAGAATGAGCAGTTCTTC. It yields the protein CASSLGWEGKNEQFF.

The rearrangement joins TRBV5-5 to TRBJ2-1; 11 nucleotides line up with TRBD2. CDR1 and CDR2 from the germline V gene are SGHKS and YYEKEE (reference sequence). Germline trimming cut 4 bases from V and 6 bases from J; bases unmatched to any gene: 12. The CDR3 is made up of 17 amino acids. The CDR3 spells CASSPGTSGVRTNEQFF. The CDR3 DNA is TGTGCCAGCAGCCCAGGGACTAGCGGTGTGAGAACCAATGAGCAGTTCTTC.

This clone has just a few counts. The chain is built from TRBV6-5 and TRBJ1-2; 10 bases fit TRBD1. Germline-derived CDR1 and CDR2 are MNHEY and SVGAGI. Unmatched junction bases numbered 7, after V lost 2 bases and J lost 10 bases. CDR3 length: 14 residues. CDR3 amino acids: CASSYGTGAEAYTF. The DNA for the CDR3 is TGTGCCAGCAGTTACGGGACAGGGGCGGAGGCCTACACCTTC.

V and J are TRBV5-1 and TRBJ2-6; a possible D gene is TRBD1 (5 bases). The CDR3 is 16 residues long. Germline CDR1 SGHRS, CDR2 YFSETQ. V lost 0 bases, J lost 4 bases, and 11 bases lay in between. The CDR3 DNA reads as TGCGCCAGCAGCTTGGATGGGGCGCCAGGGGCCAACGTCCTGACTTTC. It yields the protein CASSLDGAPGANVLTF.

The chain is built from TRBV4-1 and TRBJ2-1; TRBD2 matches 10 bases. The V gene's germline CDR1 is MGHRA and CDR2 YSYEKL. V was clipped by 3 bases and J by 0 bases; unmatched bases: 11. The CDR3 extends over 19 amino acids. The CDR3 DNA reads TGCGCCAGCAGCCACCCAGGACTAGCGGTACTGAGCTCCTACAATGAGCAGTTCTTC. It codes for CASSHPGLAVLSSYNEQFF.

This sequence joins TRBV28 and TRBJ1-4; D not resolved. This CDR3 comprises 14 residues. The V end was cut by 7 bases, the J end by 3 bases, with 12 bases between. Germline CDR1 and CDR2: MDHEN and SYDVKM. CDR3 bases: TGTGCCAGCAACGAGGGCAGGTCTAATGAAAAACTGTTTTTT. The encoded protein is CASNEGRSNEKLFF.

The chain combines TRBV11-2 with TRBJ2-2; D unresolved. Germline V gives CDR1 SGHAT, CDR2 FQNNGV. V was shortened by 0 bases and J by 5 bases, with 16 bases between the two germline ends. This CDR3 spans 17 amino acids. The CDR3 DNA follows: TGTGCCAGCAGCTTAGATCTTACGTCAGTGAGGACCGGGGAGCTGTTTTTT. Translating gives CASSLDLTSVRTGELFF.

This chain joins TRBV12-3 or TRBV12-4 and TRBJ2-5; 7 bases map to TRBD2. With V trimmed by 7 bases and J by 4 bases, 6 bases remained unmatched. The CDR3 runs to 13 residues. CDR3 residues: CASKLTSRETQYF. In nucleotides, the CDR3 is TGTGCCAGCAAGCTGACTAGCAGAGAGACCCAGTACTTC.